A single sample gave rise to the 10 T cell receptor beta chains below, sequenced in a study of blood T cell repertoires in COVID-19. Method: immunoSEQ multiplex PCR; TCRdb's copy keeps in-frame clones and lacks some. Of about 69,000 clones listed, 85% are singletons. Input material: peripheral blood. The receptors originated from an elderly man with acute or convalescent COVID-19.

The chain links TRBV24-1 to TRBJ1-2; no definite D call. Germline CDR1 and CDR2: KGHDR and SFDVKD. The length of the CDR3 is 12 residues. V was cut by 9 bases and J by 8 bases, with 15 bases left in between. In DNA form, the CDR3 reads TGTGCCACCTCATCCACTATGTCCGGCTACACCTTC. Translation gives CATSSTMSGYTF.

The CDR3 sequence is CASSLVGGASNEKLFF. CDR3 in DNA: TGTGCCAGCAGCCTCGTTGGGGGCGCCTCTAATGAAAAACTGTTTTTT. This chain connects TRBV3-1 (or the pseudogene TRBV3-2) to TRBJ1-4, with D tentatively TRBD1 (6 bases). The length of the CDR3 is 16 residues. The V end lost 4 bases, the J end lost 3 bases, and 15 bases lay between the germline ends. Germline values: CDR1 LGHDT, CDR2 YNNKEL (reference sequence).

The chain uses TRBV19 and TRBJ1-6; D is perhaps TRBD1 (6 bases). The V and J ends lost 2 bases and 10 bases respectively, with 18 bases between them. The CDR3 runs 16 residues. The germline V gene encodes CDR1 LNHDA and CDR2 SQIVND (reference sequence). CDR3 protein: CASSIIAGAIGSPLHF. The CDR3 DNA reads TGTGCCAGTAGTATAATAGCAGGGGCTATTGGGTCACCCCTCCACTTT.

The chain has TRBV25-1 and TRBJ1-4, with D unresolved. Between the trimmed V and J ends, which lost 5 bases and 2 bases, there was a span of 15 bases. Germline values: CDR1 MGHDK, CDR2 SYGVNS. The CDR3 consists of 16 residues. This chain's CDR3 is CASSTRTTGTNEKLFF. CDR3 bases: TGTGCCAGCAGTACCCGGACGACGGGGACTAATGAAAAACTGTTTTTT.

The chain links TRBV29-1 to TRBJ2-1, with a tentative D call TRBD2 (7 bases). The V gene lost 6 bases and the J gene lost 0 bases, with 18 bases spanning the gap. Germline-derived CDR1 and CDR2 are SQVTM and ANQGSEA. The CDR3 covers 16 residues. The CDR3 nucleotides are TGCAGCGTCCCGACTCGCGGGGGCAGCTCCTACAATGAGCAGTTCTTC. Its protein product is CSVPTRGGSSYNEQFF.

This clone has ten or more counts. V is TRBV29-1 and J is TRBJ2-2, with 9 bases matching TRBD2. Germline trimming cut 3 bases from V and 2 bases from J; bases unmatched to any gene: 4. Germline loops: CDR1 SQVTM, CDR2 ANQGSEA. The CDR3 consists of 15 residues. The CDR3 DNA follows: TGCAGCGTTGAGCTAGCGGGAATCAACACCGGGGAGCTGTTTTTT. It is translated as CSVELAGINTGELFF.

The genes are TRBV5-8 and TRBJ2-2; D is undetermined. The germline V gene has CDR1 SGHTS and CDR2 YDEGEE. The germline V and J ends were trimmed by 2 bases and 0 bases, with 14 bases remaining between them. The CDR3 contains 17 residues. Here the CDR3 reads CASSFPLGPANTGELFF. The CDR3, as DNA: TGTGCCAGCAGCTTCCCCCTTGGCCCTGCGAACACCGGGGAGCTGTTTTTT.

This clone showed up just a few times. This rearrangement joins TRBV30 to TRBJ2-7; D might be TRBD2 (6 bases). Germline V gene lookup returns CDR1 GTSNPN and CDR2 SVGIG (reference sequence). V lost 4 bases and J 7 bases, leaving 23 bases between the germline ends. The CDR3 is 15 residues long. The CDR3 nucleotides are TGTGCCTGGAACTTGGGCAGGGATAGCGCGGGGGAGCAGTACTTC. Residues: CAWNLGRDSAGEQYF.

This sequence joins TRBV7-2 and TRBJ2-5, with 13 bases matching TRBD2. The trim removed 5 bases at V and 4 bases at J, leaving 10 bases unmatched. CDR3 length: 17 amino acids. The germline gives CDR1 SGHTA, CDR2 FQGNSA. The CDR3 spells CASSLRLAGGRVETQYF. The CDR3, as DNA: TGTGCCAGCAGCCTCCGACTAGCGGGAGGACGGGTAGAGACCCAGTACTTC. Combining the CDR3 with reference TRBV7-2 and TRBJ2-5 gives the whole variable domain GAGVSQSPSNKVTEKGKDVELRCDPISGHTALYWYRQSLGQGLEFLIYFQGNSAPDKSGLPSDRFSAERTGGSVSTLTIQRTQQEDSAVYLCASSLRLAGGRVETQYFGPGTRLLVL.

This chain joins TRBV6-6 and TRBJ1-1, with D maybe TRBD1 (6 bases). The CDR3 sequence is 14 residues long. CDR1 is MNHNY, CDR2 SVGAGI, per germline (reference sequence). V lost 6 bases to trimming and J lost 1 base, with 12 bases between them. This chain's CDR3 is CASRASGQNTEAFF. The CDR3 coding sequence is TGTGCCAGCAGAGCCTCGGGACAGAACACTGAAGCTTTCTTT.